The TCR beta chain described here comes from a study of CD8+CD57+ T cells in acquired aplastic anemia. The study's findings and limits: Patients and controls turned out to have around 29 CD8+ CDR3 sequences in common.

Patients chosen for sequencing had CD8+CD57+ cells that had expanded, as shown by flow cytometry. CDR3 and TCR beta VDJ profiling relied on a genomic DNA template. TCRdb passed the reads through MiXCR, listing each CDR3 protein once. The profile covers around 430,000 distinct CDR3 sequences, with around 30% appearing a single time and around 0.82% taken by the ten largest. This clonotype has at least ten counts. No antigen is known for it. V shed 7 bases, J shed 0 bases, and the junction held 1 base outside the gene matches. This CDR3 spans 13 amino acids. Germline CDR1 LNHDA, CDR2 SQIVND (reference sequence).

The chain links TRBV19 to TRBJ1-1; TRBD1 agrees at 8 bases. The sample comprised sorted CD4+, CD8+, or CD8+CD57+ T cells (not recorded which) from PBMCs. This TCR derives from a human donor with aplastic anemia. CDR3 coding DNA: TGTGCCAGTAAGGACAGGGTGAACACTGAAGCTTTCTTT. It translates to CASKDRVNTEAFF.